These 3 T cell receptor beta chains were sequenced from one sample in a study of shared T cell receptors in the human thymus. Repertoires were generated with immunoSEQ multiplex PCR, while TCRdb's copy carries only in-frame clones and drops some. The data hold 500,000 to 750,000 clones, with approximately 87% observed a single time. The data were also submitted as part of a second study, on human thymus T cells.

The sample comprised thymocytes. The receptors stem from a boy younger than two with a congenital heart defect.

The rearrangement uses TRBV7-9 and TRBJ2-1; 10 nucleotides agree with TRBD1. The CDR3 consists of 13 residues. Germline V gene sequence: CDR1 SEHNR, CDR2 FQNEAQ (reference sequence). V was clipped by 1 base and J by 16 bases; unmatched bases: 7. CDR3 amino acids: CASSLGGGTGDFF. The CDR3 nucleotides read TGTGCCAGCAGCTTAGGTGGGGGGACAGGGGACTTCTTC.

The chain is built from TRBV5-1 and TRBJ2-2; weak D call: TRBD2 (6 bases). The CDR3 covers 17 residues. Germline V gene lookup returns CDR1 SGHRS and CDR2 YFSETQ. Trimming took 5 bases from V and 0 from J, leaving 17 bases between them. CDR3 bases: TGCGCCAGCAGTCCTTCGCTGTCTAGCGCGAACACCGGGGAGCTGTTTTTT. Amino acids: CASSPSLSSANTGELFF. The full variable domain, its missing parts supplied by reference TRBV5-1 and TRBJ2-2, is KAGVTQTPRYLIKTRGQQVTLSCSPISGHRSVSWYQQTPGQGLQFLFEYFSETQRNKGNFPGRFSGRQFSNSRSEMNVSTLELGDSALYLCASSPSLSSANTGELFFGEGSRLTVL.

The gene calls are TRBV4-2 and TRBJ2-1; 8 bases match TRBD2. The germline V gene has CDR1 LGHNA and CDR2 YNFKEQ. Unmatched junction bases numbered 9, after V lost 1 base and J lost 1 base. This CDR3 has 18 residues. The CDR3 DNA reads TGTGCCAGCAGCCAAGTTCGACTAGCGAGTACTTCCTACAATGAGCAGTTCTTC. Encoded protein: CASSQVRLASTSYNEQFF.